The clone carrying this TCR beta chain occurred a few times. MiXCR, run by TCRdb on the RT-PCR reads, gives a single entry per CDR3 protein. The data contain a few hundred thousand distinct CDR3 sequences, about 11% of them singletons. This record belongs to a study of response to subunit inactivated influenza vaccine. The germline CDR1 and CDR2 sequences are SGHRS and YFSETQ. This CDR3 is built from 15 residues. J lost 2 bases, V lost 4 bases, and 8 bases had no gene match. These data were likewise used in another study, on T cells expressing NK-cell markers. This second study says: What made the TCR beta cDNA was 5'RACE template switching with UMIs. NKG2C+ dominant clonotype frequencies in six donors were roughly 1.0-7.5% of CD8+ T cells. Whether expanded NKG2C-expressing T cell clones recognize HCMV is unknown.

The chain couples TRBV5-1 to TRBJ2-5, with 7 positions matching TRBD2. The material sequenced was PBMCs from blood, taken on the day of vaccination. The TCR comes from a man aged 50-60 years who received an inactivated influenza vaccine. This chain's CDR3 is CASSQQPSGQETQYF. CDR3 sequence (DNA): TGCGCCAGCAGCCAGCAGCCTAGCGGACAAGAGACCCAGTACTTC.